The 30 T cell receptor beta chains given below trace back to one sample, sequenced in a study of blood T cells in healthy people across ages. The use of a sample-barcoded 5' primer and a J-beta primer mix characterized a second PCR of 7 to 11 cycles. TCRdb passed the 5' RACE reads through MiXCR, listing each CDR3 protein once. Here the sample spans hundreds of thousands of distinct CDR3 sequences, under 45% being singletons. Sequenced material: blood. Receptors were obtained from a man between 60 and 70 years old in good health.

V usage is TRBV10-3 and J usage is TRBJ1-5, with 7 bases fitting TRBD1. The ends lost 3 bases at V and 0 bases at J; junction bases unmatched: 5. CDR1 and CDR2 (germline): ENHRY, SYGVKD. The CDR3 runs to 16 residues. This chain's CDR3 is CAISDQDRDSNQPQHF. The CDR3 nucleotides read TGTGCCATCAGTGATCAAGACAGGGATAGCAATCAGCCCCAGCATTTT.

The chain has TRBV27 and TRBJ2-1; TRBD2 matches 11 bases. The DNA end favors TRBJ2-7, so the J call may be wrong. Germline CDR1 MNHEY, CDR2 SMNVEV (reference sequence). The CDR3 has 15 residues. CDR3 DNA sequence: TGTGCCAGCAGCGCCGGGACTAGCGGCTACAATGAGCAGTACTTC. Translation: CASSAGTSGYNEQYF.

This clonotype was recorded a few times. The V gene is TRBV4-3, the J gene TRBJ2-4; TRBD1 agrees at 7 bases. Germline V gene lookup returns CDR1 LGHNA and CDR2 YSLEER. This CDR3 has 16 residues. V lost 1 base, J lost 5 bases, and 8 bases stayed unmatched. The CDR3: CASSQGTIGGQNIQYF. In DNA form, the CDR3 reads TGCGCCAGCAGCCAAGGTACAATAGGGGGCCAAAACATTCAGTACTTC.

The rearrangement links TRBV7-4 to TRBJ1-5, with 11 bases matching TRBD1. The germline V gene encodes CDR1 SGHVT and CDR2 SQSDAQ. Unmatched junction bases numbered 12, after V lost 11 bases and J lost 6 bases. This CDR3 has 15 amino acids. The CDR3 region has the DNA TGTGCCTGGACCCGGGACAGGGGGGTGACTCAGCCCCAGCATTTT. This codes for CAWTRDRGVTQPQHF.

The gene calls are TRBV5-6 and TRBJ1-6, with D perhaps TRBD1 (6 bases). Trimming removed 2 bases at V and 7 bases at J, with 19 bases between. The CDR3 loop spans 17 amino acids. Germline V gene sequence: CDR1 SGHDT, CDR2 YYEEEE. CDR3 DNA: TGTGCCAGCAGCTTACTAGCATTTGGGGGGCGGAATTCACCCCTCCACTTT. It translates to CASSLLAFGGRNSPLHF.

This clonotype was detected many times. The chain recombines TRBV4-3 with TRBJ2-7, with 7 nucleotides matching TRBD1. From germline, CDR1 is LGHNA and CDR2 YSLEER. V was pared by 2 bases and J by 0 bases, with 4 bases of the junction left unmatched. This CDR3 spans 15 amino acids. CDR3 in DNA: TGCGCCAGCAGCCAATCATGGACAGGCTCCTACGAGCAGTACTTC. Translating it yields CASSQSWTGSYEQYF.

In its sample, this clonotype was seen a few times. The rearrangement links TRBV10-3 to TRBJ2-4; 11 positions match TRBD1. Judging by the DNA end, TRBJ2-7 fits better; the J call may be wrong. Looked up from germline, CDR1 is ENHRY and CDR2 is SYGVKD. This CDR3 has 15 residues. CDR3 loop: CAIRGPGQGDNEQYF. CDR3 DNA: TGTGCCATCAGGGGACCGGGACAGGGGGATAACGAGCAGTACTTC.

The chain recombines TRBV7-2 with TRBJ2-7, with TRBD2 matching 7 bases. This CDR3 spans 15 amino acids. The germline V gene has CDR1 SGHTA and CDR2 FQGNSA. V lost 8 bases to trimming and J lost 2 bases; unmatched junction nucleotides: 12. The chain's CDR3 is CASAIGLAVTYEQYF. The CDR3 region has the DNA TGTGCCAGCGCTATAGGGCTAGCGGTAACCTACGAGCAGTACTTC.

The rearrangement joins TRBV9 to TRBJ2-1; D possibly corresponds to TRBD2 (5 bases). Trimming stripped 0 bases from V and 5 bases from J, with 18 bases between. Per the germline V gene, CDR1 is SGDLS and CDR2 is YYNGEE. The CDR3 loop spans 17 amino acids. In DNA, the CDR3 is TGTGCCAGCAGCGTAGACGGTAGATCGGGGTCCCACAATGAGCAGTTCTTC. Amino acid sequence: CASSVDGRSGSHNEQFF.

CDR3 bases: TGCAGTGCTACGGTTTCTACAGCTAATGAGCAGTACTTC. Translating gives CSATVSTANEQYF. This sequence joins TRBV20-1 and TRBJ2-5; D is uncertain. The germline gives CDR1 DFQATT, CDR2 SNEGSKA (reference sequence). CDR3 size: 13 residues. Between the trimmed V and J ends, which lost 4 bases and 11 bases, there was a span of 20 bases.

This clonotype was counted between two and nine times. The CDR3 DNA reads TGCAGCGTGGGGACAGGGCGTGAAAAACTGTTTTTT. Amino acid sequence: CSVGTGREKLFF. The chain recombines TRBV29-1 with TRBJ1-4; 9 bases align to TRBD1. Germline V lookup: CDR1 SQVTM, CDR2 ANQGSEA. The CDR3 spans 12 residues. Unmatched junction bases numbered 3, after V lost 6 bases and J lost 7 bases.

A few counts support this clonotype. The chain employs TRBV29-1 and TRBJ1-1; D remains unclear. The CDR3 has 13 amino acids. The germline V and J ends were trimmed by 4 bases and 5 bases, with 14 bases remaining between them. The germline V gene encodes CDR1 SQVTM and CDR2 ANQGSEA. The CDR3 here is CSVVTREGTEAFF. The CDR3 DNA is TGCAGCGTTGTAACCAGAGAGGGTACTGAAGCTTTCTTT.

This clonotype was seen a handful of times. V gene TRBV20-1 combines with J gene TRBJ2-5, with D tentatively TRBD2 (7 bases). The V gene's germline CDR1 is DFQATT and CDR2 SNEGSKA (reference sequence). This CDR3 comprises 14 residues. Trimming pared 6 bases from V and 4 bases from J, leaving 18 bases between. For the CDR3, the DNA is TGCAGTGCCCCCAAGGCGGGGGCCGGAGAGACCCAGTACTTC. Translated, it gives CSAPKAGAGETQYF.

This clonotype was detected only a few times. V usage is TRBV4-1 and J usage is TRBJ2-5, with D perhaps assigned TRBD1 or TRBD2 (6 bases each). Looked up from germline, CDR1 is MGHRA and CDR2 is YSYEKL. Trimming stripped 4 bases from V and 3 bases from J, with 15 bases between. The CDR3 is 15 residues long. For the CDR3, the DNA is TGCGCCAGCAGCCGCCAGAACGGGGGCAAAGAGACCCAGTACTTC. As protein: CASSRQNGGKETQYF.

The V and J genes are TRBV7-9 and TRBJ2-5; D possibly corresponds to TRBD1 (6 bases). Germline lookup yields CDR1 SEHNR and CDR2 FQNEAQ (reference sequence). Trimming left V 5 bases short and J 5 bases short, with 18 bases between. The CDR3 length is 15 residues. In DNA, the CDR3 is TGTGCCAGCAGCCGAACGACAGGTTTTGTGGAGACCCAGTACTTC. Its protein is CASSRTTGFVETQYF.

In its sample, this clonotype was seen many times. The gene calls are TRBV4-1 and TRBJ2-7; 10 bases match TRBD1. The germline V gene has CDR1 MGHRA and CDR2 YSYEKL. V lost 4 bases, J lost 3 bases, and 6 bases stayed unmatched. The CDR3 loop spans 15 amino acids. The CDR3 DNA is TGCGCCAGCAGCCGCGGGACAGGGGAAATCTACGAGCAGTACTTC. Translation: CASSRGTGEIYEQYF.

This clonotype has a single count. The chain links TRBV4-1 to TRBJ2-3; TRBD2 is a possible D gene (5 bases). CDR3 size: 16 residues. The germline gives CDR1 MGHRA, CDR2 YSYEKL. V was pared by 0 bases and J by 1 base, with 11 bases between. CDR3 nucleotides: TGCGCCAGCAGCCAAGATCGAGGAGGCGGCACAGATACGCAGTATTTT. Amino acids: CASSQDRGGGTDTQYF.

A few counts support this clonotype. The V gene is TRBV5-1, the J gene TRBJ2-7, with 13 bases that match TRBD2. Germline lookup yields CDR1 SGHRS and CDR2 YFSETQ. The CDR3 covers 15 residues. V shed 4 bases, J shed 2 bases, and the junction held 3 bases outside the gene matches. The CDR3 reads CASSRTSGGPYEQYF. In DNA, the CDR3 is TGCGCCAGCAGCCGGACTAGCGGGGGTCCCTACGAGCAGTACTTC.

As for this clonotype: One end of the junction fails to match germline, which may point to a read error. The rearrangement joins TRBV7-8 to TRBJ2-7; D remains unclear. This CDR3 comprises 14 residues. Germline V gives CDR1 SGHVS, CDR2 FQNEAQ. CDR3 DNA sequence: TGTGTCAGCAGCCACGGACGGTTCTCCTACGAGCAGTACTTC. Protein sequence: CVSSHGRFSYEQYF.

J is TRBJ1-1 and V is TRBV3-1, with D possibly being TRBD1 (5 bases). V lost 1 base to trimming and J lost 9 bases, with 12 bases between them. CDR3 length: 13 amino acids. Per the germline V gene, CDR1 is LGHDT and CDR2 is YNNKEL (reference sequence). This CDR3 reads CASSQVGTIQAFF. CDR3 in DNA: TGTGCCAGCAGCCAAGTCGGGACCATTCAAGCTTTCTTT.

There are many counts of this clonotype. The chain couples TRBV5-1 to TRBJ1-5; 8 bases agree with TRBD1. Per the germline V gene, CDR1 is SGHRS and CDR2 is YFSETQ. Trimming took 2 bases from V and 2 from J; bases not matched to a gene: 3. This CDR3 is 15 amino acids long. The CDR3 coding sequence is TGCGCCAGCAGCTTTGGGACAGGCGGCAATCAGCCCCAGCATTTT. Protein: CASSFGTGGNQPQHF.

The chain couples TRBV7-2 to TRBJ2-1; TRBD2 matches at 10 bases. The V and J ends lost 9 bases and 6 bases, in that order; junction bases with no gene match: 11. Germline lookup yields CDR1 SGHTA and CDR2 FQGNSA. The CDR3 extends over 15 amino acids. The CDR3: CASTRGLAGANEQFF. The CDR3 DNA reads TGTGCCAGTACCCGTGGCCTAGCGGGGGCCAATGAGCAGTTCTTC.

On this clonotype: An end of the junction differs from the germline gene, which may be a read error. This chain uses TRBV10-3 with TRBJ1-1, with a weak D call TRBD1 (5 bases). Germline V gene lookup returns CDR1 ENHRY and CDR2 SYGVKD. CDR3 length equals 14 residues. This CDR3 reads CAIGAATVHTKAFF. In DNA form, the CDR3 reads TGTGCCATCGGGGCAGCTACTGTCCACACTAAAGCTTTCTTT.

This rearrangement joins TRBV30 to TRBJ1-3, with 7 bases aligning to TRBD1. The length of the CDR3 is 12 residues. V trimming: 7 bases; J trimming: 4 bases; junction bases outside the gene matches: 4. Germline loops: CDR1 GTSNPN, CDR2 SVGIG (reference sequence). The CDR3 is CAFDRVGNTIYF. The CDR3 DNA reads as TGTGCCTTCGACAGGGTAGGAAACACCATATATTTT. The variable domain in full, completed from reference TRBV30 and TRBJ1-3, reads SQTIHQWPATLVQPVGSPLSLECTVEGTSNPNLYWYRQAAGRGLQLLFYSVGIGQISSEVPQNLSASRPQDRQFILSSKKLLLSDSGFYLCAFDRVGNTIYFGEGSWLTVV.

The V call is TRBV18, the J call TRBJ2-1, with no clear D. The V end was cut by 1 base, the J end by 5 bases, with 6 bases between. Per the germline V gene, CDR1 is KGHSH and CDR2 is LQKENI. CDR3 length: 13 amino acids. The CDR3 DNA sequence: TGTGCCAGCTCACCACAGGTGGACAATGAGCAGTTCTTC. It yields the protein CASSPQVDNEQFF.

A few counts support this clonotype. J is TRBJ1-2 and V is TRBV18; TRBD1 matches 7 bases. The V segment lost 3 bases and the J segment 7 bases; nucleotides outside the gene matches: 14. Germline CDR1 reads KGHSH; CDR2 reads LQKENI. The CDR3 runs 16 residues. The CDR3 nucleotides are TGTGCCAGCTCACCCTACGGACAGGCCAACCGGGGTGGCTACACCTTC. It is translated as CASSPYGQANRGGYTF.

The rearrangement links TRBV7-9 to TRBJ1-6; D might be TRBD1 (6 bases). Trimming left V 4 bases short and J 7 bases short, with 11 bases between. Germline CDR1 is SEHNR and CDR2 is FQNEAQ (reference sequence). This CDR3 comprises 14 residues. CDR3 coding DNA: TGTGCCAGCAGCTCCCCGGGACAAAATTCACCCCTCCACTTT. This sequence encodes CASSSPGQNSPLHF.

This clonotype was seen a handful of times. The chain employs TRBV20-1 and TRBJ2-3; the match to TRBD2 covers 15 bases. The V gene end was trimmed by 6 bases and the J gene end by 5 bases; junction bases not matched to a gene: 12. This CDR3 contains 17 residues. Germline values: CDR1 DFQATT, CDR2 SNEGSKA (reference sequence). The CDR3 spells CSAFGTSGGPQGDTQYF. CDR3 sequence (DNA): TGCAGTGCCTTCGGGACTAGCGGGGGGCCCCAGGGAGATACGCAGTATTTT.

The chain is built from TRBV13 and TRBJ2-3; 8 nucleotides align to TRBD2. Germline trimming cut 4 bases from V and 2 bases from J; bases unmatched to any gene: 8. The CDR3 is 16 residues long. Germline V CDR1 and CDR2: PRHDT, FYEKMQ (reference sequence). The CDR3 spells CASSSPSGGTTDTQYF. The DNA for the CDR3 is TGTGCCAGCAGCTCCCCCAGCGGGGGAACCACAGATACGCAGTATTTT.

The chain carries TRBV25-1 and TRBJ2-1, with unresolved D. Germline CDR1 and CDR2: MGHDK and SYGVNS. Trimming left V 3 bases short and J 5 bases short, with 5 bases between. The CDR3 extends over 12 amino acids. The CDR3: CASSDADNEQFF. As DNA, the CDR3 is TGTGCCAGCAGTGATGCGGACAATGAGCAGTTCTTC.